Reported below is one T cell receptor beta chain. CDR3 size: 16 residues. The germline V gene has CDR1 SGHTA and CDR2 FQGNSA. The trim removed 2 bases at V and 5 bases at J, leaving 11 bases unmatched. Per the study methods: Cell counts per sample came from amplifying reference gene primers. Repertoires were generated with immunoSEQ multiplex PCR, while TCRdb's copy carries only in-frame clones and drops some. That table is the source of V, J and clone size, and D and trimming were worked out from the DNA. The repertoire holds 100,000 to 150,000 clones, with more than 60% as singletons. The record originates from a study of blood T cell repertoires in COVID-19. Overall study context: Collection of acute and convalescent COVID-19 samples took place in the United States, Italy and Spain. In each case, the material was cDNA or gDNA derived from T cells, B-cell-depleted T cells, or PBMCs.

V and J are TRBV7-2 and TRBJ2-5; 7 bases align to TRBD1. The clonotype comes from a woman in her sixties or seventies with acute or convalescent COVID-19. The sample comprised peripheral blood. The CDR3 sequence: CASSLWGSRGRETQYF. The CDR3, as DNA: TGTGCCAGCAGCTTATGGGGCTCGAGGGGGCGGGAGACCCAGTACTTC.